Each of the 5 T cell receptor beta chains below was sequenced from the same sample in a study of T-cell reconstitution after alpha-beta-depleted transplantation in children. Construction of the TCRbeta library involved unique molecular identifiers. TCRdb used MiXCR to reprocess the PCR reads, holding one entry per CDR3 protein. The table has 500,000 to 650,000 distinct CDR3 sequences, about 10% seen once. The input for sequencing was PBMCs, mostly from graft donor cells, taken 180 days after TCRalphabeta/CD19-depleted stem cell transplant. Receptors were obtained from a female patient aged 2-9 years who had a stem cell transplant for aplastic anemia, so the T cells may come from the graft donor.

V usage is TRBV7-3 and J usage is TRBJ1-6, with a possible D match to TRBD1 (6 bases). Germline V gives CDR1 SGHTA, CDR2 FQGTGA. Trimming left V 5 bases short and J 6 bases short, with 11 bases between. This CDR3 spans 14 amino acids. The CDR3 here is CASSPGGGNSPLHF. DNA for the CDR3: TGTGCCAGCAGCCCCGGAGGGGGTAATTCACCCCTCCACTTT.

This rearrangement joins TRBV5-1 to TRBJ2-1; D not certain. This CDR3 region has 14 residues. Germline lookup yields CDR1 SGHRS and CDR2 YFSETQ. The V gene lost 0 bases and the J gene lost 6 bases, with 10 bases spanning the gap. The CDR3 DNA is TGCGCCAGCAGCTTGGCCCCTAGAAGCAATGAGCAGTTCTTC. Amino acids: CASSLAPRSNEQFF.

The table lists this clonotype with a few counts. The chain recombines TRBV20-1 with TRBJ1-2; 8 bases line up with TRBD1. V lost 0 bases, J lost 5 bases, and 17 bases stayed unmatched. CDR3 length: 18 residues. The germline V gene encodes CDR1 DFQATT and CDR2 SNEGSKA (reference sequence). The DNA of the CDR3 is TGCAGTGCTAGAGATTTGATCCCCCGGACAGGGCCTTTATATGGCTACACCTTC. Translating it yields CSARDLIPRTGPLYGYTF.

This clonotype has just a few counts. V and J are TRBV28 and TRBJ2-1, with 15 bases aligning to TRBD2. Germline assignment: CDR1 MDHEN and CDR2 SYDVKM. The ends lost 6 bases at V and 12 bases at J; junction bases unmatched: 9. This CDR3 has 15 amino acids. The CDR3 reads CASRSGLAGGWWQFF. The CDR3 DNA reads TGTGCCAGCAGGTCCGGACTAGCGGGAGGGTGGTGGCAGTTCTTC. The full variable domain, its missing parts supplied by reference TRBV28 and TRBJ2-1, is DVKVTQSSRYLVKRTGEKVFLECVQDMDHENMFWYRQDPGLGLRLIYFSYDVKMKEKGDIPEGYSVSREKKERFSLILESASTNQTSMYLCASRSGLAGGWWQFFGPGTRLTVL.

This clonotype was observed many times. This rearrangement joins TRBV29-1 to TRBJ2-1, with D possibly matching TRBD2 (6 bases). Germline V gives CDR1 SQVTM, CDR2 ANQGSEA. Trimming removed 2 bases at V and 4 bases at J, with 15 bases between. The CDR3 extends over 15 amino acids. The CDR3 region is CSVERLYREYNEQFF. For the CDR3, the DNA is TGCAGCGTTGAACGATTATACCGGGAGTACAATGAGCAGTTCTTC.